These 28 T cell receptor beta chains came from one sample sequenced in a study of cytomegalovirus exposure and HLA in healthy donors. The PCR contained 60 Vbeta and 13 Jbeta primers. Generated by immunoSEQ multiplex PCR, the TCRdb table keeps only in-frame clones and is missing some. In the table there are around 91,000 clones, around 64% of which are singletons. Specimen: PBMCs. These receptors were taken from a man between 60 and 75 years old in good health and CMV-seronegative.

The DNA for the CDR3 is TGTGCCAGCAGCTCACAGGGGGGGAATCAGCCCCAGCATTTT. Its protein product is CASSSQGGNQPQHF. The chain couples TRBV7-2 to TRBJ1-5; TRBD1 matches at 8 bases. The CDR3 has 14 residues. The germline V gene encodes CDR1 SGHTA and CDR2 FQGNSA. V lost 4 bases, J lost 4 bases, and 3 bases stayed unmatched.

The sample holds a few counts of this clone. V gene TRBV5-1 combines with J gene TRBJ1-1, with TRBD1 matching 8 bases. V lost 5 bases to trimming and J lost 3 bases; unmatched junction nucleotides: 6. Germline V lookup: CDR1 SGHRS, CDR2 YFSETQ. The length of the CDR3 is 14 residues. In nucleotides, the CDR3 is TGCGCCAGCAGAGCCACAGGGGGATACACTGAAGCTTTCTTT. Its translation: CASRATGGYTEAFF.

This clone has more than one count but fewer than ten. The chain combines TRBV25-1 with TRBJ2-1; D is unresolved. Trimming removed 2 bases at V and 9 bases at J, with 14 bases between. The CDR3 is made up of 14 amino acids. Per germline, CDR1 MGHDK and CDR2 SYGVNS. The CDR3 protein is CASSEGESSREQFF. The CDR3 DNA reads TGTGCCAGCAGTGAAGGTGAGTCAAGTCGTGAGCAGTTCTTC.

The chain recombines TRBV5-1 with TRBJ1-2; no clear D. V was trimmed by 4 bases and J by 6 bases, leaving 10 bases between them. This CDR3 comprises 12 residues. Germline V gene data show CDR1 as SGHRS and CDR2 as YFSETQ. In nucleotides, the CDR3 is TGCGCCAGCAGCCCCAATGAGGATGGCTACACCTTC. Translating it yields CASSPNEDGYTF.

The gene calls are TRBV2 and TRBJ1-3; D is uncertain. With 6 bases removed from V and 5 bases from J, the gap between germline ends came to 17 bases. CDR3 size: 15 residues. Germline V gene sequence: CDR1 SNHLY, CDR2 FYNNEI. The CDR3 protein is CASREVEGWRNTIYF. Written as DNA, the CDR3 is TGTGCCAGCAGAGAGGTAGAGGGATGGAGAAACACCATATATTTT.

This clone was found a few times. CDR3 bases: TGTGCCAGCAGTTCGCTAGCGGGGGGGCAAGAAAACATTCAGTACTTC. Its translation: CASSSLAGGQENIQYF. This rearrangement joins TRBV27 to TRBJ2-4; TRBD2 matches 12 bases. Looked up from germline, CDR1 is MNHEY and CDR2 is SMNVEV (reference sequence). The CDR3 spans 16 residues. The V gene end was trimmed by 4 bases and the J gene end by 5 bases; junction bases not matched to a gene: 6.

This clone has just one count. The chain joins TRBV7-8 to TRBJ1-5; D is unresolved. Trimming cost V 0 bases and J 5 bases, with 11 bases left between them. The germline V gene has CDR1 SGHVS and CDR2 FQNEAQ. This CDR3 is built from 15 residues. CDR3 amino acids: CASSLAQGEHQPQHF. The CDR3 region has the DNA TGTGCCAGCAGCTTAGCGCAAGGAGAGCATCAGCCCCAGCATTTT.

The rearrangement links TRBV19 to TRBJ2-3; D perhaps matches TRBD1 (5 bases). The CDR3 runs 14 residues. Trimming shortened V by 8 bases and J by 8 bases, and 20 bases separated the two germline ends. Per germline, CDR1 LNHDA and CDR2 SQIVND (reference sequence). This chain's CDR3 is CASSLAGQFATQYF. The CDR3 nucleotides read TGTGCCAGTTCTTTGGCAGGGCAGTTCGCTACGCAGTATTTT.

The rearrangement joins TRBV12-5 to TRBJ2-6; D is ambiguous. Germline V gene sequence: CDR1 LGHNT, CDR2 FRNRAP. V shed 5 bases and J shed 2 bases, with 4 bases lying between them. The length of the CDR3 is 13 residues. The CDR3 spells CASGITGANVLTF. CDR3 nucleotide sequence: TGTGCTAGTGGTATCACTGGGGCCAACGTCCTGACTTTC.

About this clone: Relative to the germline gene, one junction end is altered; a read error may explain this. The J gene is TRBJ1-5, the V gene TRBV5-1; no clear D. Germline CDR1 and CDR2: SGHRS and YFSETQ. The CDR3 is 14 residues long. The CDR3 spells CASSLGTGNQPQHF. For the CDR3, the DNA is TGCGCCAGCAGCTTGGGGACGGGGAATCAGCCTCAGCATTTT.

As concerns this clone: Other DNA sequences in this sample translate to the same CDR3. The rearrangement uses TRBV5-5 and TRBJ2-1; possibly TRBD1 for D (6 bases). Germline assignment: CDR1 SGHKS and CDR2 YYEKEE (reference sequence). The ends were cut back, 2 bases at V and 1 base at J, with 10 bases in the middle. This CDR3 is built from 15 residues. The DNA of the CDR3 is TGTGCCAGCAGCTTAGGGCAGGGGTCCTACAATGAGCAGTTCTTC. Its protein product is CASSLGQGSYNEQFF.

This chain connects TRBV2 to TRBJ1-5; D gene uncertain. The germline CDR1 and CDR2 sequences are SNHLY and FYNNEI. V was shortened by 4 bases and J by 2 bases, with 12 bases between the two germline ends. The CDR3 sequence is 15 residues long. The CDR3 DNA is TGTGCCAGCAGTGGACGGACTATGGGCAATCAGCCCCAGCATTTT. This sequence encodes CASSGRTMGNQPQHF.

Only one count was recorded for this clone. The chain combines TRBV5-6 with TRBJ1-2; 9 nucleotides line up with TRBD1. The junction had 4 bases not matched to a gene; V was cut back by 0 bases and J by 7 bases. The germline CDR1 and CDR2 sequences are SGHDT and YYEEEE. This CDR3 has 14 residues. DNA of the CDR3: TGTGCCAGCAGCTTGGTGACAGGGGGTCCTGGCTACACCTTC. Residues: CASSLVTGGPGYTF.

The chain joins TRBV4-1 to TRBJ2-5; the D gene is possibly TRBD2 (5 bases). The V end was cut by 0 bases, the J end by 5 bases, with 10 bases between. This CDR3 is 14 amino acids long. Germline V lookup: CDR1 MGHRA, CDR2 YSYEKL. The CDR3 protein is CASSQDVGGETQYF. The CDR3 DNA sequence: TGCGCCAGCAGCCAAGATGTGGGCGGGGAGACCCAGTACTTC.

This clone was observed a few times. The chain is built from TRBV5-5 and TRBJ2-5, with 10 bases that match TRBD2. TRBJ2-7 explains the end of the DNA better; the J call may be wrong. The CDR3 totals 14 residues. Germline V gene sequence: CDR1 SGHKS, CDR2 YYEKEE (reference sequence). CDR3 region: CASSWGLASYEQYF. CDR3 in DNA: TGTGCCAGCAGCTGGGGACTAGCGTCCTACGAGCAGTACTTC.

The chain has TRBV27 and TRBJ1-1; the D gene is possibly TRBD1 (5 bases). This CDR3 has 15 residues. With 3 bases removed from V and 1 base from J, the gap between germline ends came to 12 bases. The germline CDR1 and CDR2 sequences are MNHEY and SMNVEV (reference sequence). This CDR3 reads CASSFLGQENTEAFF. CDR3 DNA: TGTGCCAGCAGTTTTTTAGGACAAGAGAACACTGAAGCTTTCTTT.

The CDR3 is CASSIGHGDEQYF. The CDR3 DNA is TGTGCCAGTAGTATAGGACACGGCGACGAGCAGTACTTC. This chain links TRBV19 with TRBJ2-7; no definite D call. Germline CDR1 and CDR2: LNHDA and SQIVND (reference sequence). The CDR3 loop spans 13 amino acids. Trimming removed 1 base from V and 5 bases from J, with 9 bases in between. The full variable domain, with the rest looked up from reference TRBV19 and TRBJ2-7, is DGGITQSPKYLFRKEGQNVTLSCEQNLNHDAMYWYRQDPGQGLRLIYYSQIVNDFQKGDIAEGYSVSREKKESFPLTVTSAQKNPTAFYLCASSIGHGDEQYFGPGTRLTVT.

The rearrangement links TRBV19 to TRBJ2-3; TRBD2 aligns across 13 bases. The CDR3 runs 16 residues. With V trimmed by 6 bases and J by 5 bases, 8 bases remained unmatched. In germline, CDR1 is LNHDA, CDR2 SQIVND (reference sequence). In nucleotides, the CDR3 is TGTGCCAGTAGCATAACTAGCGGGAGGGCCAGAGATACGCAGTATTTT. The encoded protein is CASSITSGRARDTQYF.

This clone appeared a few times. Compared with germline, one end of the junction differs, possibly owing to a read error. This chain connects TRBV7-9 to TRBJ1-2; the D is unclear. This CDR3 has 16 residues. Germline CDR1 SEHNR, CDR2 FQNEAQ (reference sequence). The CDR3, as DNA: TGTTCCAGCAGCTTAGCGACTTTCTTCGGGAACTATGGCTACACCTTC. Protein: CSSSLATFFGNYGYTF.

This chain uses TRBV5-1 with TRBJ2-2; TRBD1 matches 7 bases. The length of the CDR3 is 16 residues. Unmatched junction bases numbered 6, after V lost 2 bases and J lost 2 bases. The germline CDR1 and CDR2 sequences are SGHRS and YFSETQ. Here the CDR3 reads CASSLIGTDNTGELFF. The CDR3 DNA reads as TGCGCCAGCAGCTTAATTGGGACAGACAACACCGGGGAGCTGTTTTTT.

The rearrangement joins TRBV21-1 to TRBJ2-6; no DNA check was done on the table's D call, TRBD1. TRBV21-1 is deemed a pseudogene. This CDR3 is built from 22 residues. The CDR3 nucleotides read TGTGCCAGCAGCAAAGGGGGCCCACACCGGGACAGGGACGTCTCTGGGGCCAACGTCCTGACTTTC. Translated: CASSKGGPHRDRDVSGANVLTF.

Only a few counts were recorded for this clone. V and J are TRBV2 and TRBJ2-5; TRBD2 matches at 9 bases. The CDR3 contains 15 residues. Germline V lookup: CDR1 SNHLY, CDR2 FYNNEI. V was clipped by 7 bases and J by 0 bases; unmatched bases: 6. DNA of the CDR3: TGTGCCAGCAATCTAGCGGGACCAAACCAAGAGACCCAGTACTTC. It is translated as CASNLAGPNQETQYF.

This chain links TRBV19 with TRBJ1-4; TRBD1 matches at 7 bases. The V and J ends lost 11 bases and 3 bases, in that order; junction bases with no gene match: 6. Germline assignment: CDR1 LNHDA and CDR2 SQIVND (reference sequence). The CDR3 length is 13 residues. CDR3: CAAKTGSNEKLFF. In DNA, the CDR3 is TGTGCCGCCAAGACAGGGTCTAATGAAAAACTGTTTTTT. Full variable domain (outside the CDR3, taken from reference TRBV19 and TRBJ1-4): DGGITQSPKYLFRKEGQNVTLSCEQNLNHDAMYWYRQDPGQGLRLIYYSQIVNDFQKGDIAEGYSVSREKKESFPLTVTSAQKNPTAFYLCAAKTGSNEKLFFGSGTQLSVL.

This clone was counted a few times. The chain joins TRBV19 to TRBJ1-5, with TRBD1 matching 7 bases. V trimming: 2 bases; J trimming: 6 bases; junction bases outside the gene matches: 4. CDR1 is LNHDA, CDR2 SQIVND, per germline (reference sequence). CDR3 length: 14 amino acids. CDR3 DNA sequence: TGTGCCAGTAGTATACAGGGGGGATTTCAGCCCCAGCATTTT. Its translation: CASSIQGGFQPQHF.

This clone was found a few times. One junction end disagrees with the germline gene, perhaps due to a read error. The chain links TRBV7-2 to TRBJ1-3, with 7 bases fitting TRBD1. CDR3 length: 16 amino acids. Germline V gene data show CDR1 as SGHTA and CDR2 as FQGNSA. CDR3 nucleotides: TGTGCCAGCAGCTTAGTAGGGGGCAACTCTGGAAGCACCATATATTTT. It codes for CASSLVGGNSGSTIYF.

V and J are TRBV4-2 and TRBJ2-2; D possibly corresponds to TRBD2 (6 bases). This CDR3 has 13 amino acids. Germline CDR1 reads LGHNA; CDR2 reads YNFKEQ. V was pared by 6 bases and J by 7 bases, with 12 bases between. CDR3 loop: CASSGGKGGELFF. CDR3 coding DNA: TGTGCCAGCAGTGGGGGGAAGGGCGGGGAGCTGTTTTTT.

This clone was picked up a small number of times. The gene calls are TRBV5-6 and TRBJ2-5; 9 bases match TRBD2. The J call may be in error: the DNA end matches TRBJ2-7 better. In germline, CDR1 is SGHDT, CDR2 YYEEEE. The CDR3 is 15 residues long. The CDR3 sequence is CASSRLAGTSYEQYF. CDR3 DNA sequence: TGTGCCAGCAGCCGCCTAGCGGGGACCTCCTACGAGCAGTACTTC.

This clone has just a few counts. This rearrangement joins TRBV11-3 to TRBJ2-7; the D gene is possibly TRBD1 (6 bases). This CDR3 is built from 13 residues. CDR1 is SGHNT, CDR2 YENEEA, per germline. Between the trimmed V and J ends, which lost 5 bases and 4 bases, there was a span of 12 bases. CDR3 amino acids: CASSRTAWYEQYF. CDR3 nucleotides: TGTGCCAGCAGCCGGACAGCCTGGTACGAGCAGTACTTC.